This TCR beta chain was obtained from a study of shared clonotypes between healthy human individuals. In the study overall: Donors consisted of two women and three men between 18 and 49.

Every subset's genomic DNA went evenly onto several immunoSEQ plates. Produced via immunoSEQ multiplex PCR; TCRdb's table is partial and in-frame only. Of under 600,000 clones in the sample, around 80% were seen once. Germline CDR1 reads SEHNR; CDR2 reads FQNEAQ (reference sequence). V lost 0 bases and J lost 7, with 10 bases in between. The length of the CDR3 is 14 residues. Everyone who donated was a Caucasian adult who lived in Nashville, Tennessee. Around 90 million PBMCs served as the genomic DNA source for unsorted samples. This clone has more than one count but fewer than ten. Sequenced sample: PBMCs. The sequence derives from a woman aged 40 to 50 in good health. Some clones in this sample may be carry-over from other donors' samples. The chain uses TRBV7-9 and TRBJ2-1; D is unclear. Written as DNA, the CDR3 is TGTGCCAGCAGCTTAGCGGGCGTGGGGAATGAGCAGTTCTTC. It is translated as CASSLAGVGNEQFF.